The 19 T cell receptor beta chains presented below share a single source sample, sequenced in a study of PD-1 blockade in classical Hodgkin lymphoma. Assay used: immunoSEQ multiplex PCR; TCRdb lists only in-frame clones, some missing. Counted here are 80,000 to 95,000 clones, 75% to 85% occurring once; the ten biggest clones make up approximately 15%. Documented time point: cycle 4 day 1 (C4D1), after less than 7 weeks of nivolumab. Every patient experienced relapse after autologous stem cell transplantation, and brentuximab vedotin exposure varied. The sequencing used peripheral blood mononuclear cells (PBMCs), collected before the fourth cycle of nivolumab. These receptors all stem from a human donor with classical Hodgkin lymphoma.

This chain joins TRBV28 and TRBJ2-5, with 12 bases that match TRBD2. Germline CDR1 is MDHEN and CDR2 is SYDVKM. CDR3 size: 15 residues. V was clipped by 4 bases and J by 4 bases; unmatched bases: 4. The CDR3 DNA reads TGTGCCAGCAGTTCACCGGGACTAGCGGGAGAGACCCAGTACTTC. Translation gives CASSSPGLAGETQYF.

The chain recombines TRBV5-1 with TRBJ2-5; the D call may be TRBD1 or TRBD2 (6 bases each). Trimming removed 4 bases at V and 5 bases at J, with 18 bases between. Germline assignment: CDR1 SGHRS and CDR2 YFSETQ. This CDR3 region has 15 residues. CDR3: CASSPTTSQGETQYF. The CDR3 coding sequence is TGCGCCAGCAGCCCCACGACTAGTCAGGGGGAGACCCAGTACTTC.

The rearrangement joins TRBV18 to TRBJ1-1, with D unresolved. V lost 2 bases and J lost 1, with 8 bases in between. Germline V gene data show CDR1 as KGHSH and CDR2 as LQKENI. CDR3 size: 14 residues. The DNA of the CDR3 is TGTGCCAGCTCACCAAAGGATACGAACACTGAAGCTTTCTTT. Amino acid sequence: CASSPKDTNTEAFF.

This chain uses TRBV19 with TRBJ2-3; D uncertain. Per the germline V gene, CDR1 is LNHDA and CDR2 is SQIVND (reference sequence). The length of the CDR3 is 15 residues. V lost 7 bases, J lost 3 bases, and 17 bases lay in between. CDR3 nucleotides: TGTGCCAGTACCCTCTCGTGGGTGAGGACAGATACGCAGTATTTT. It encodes CASTLSWVRTDTQYF.

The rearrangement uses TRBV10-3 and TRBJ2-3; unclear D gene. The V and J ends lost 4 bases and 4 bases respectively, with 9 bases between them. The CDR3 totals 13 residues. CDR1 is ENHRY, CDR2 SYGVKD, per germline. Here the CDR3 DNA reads TGTGCCATCAGTGGGTTAGAGGCAGATACGCAGTATTTT. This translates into CAISGLEADTQYF.

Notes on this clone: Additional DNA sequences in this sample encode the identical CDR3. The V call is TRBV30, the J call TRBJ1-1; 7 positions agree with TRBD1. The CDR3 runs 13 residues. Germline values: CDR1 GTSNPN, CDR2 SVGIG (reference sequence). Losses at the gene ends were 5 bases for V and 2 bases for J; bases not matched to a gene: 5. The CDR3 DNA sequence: TGTGCCTGGTCCCGGGACAGAAACACTGAAGCTTTCTTT. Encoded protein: CAWSRDRNTEAFF.

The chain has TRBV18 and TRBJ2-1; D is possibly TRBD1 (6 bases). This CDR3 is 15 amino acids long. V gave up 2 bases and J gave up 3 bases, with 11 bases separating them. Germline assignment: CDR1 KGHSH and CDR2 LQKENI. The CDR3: CASSPFRGNYNEQFF. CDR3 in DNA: TGTGCCAGCTCACCATTCAGGGGAAACTACAATGAGCAGTTCTTC.

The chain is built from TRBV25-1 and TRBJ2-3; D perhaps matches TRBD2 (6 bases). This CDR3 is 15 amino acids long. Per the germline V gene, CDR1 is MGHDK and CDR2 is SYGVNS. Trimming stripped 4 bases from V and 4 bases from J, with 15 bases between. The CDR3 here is CASSGRGGASDTQYF. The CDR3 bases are TGTGCCAGCAGTGGTAGAGGAGGGGCGTCAGATACGCAGTATTTT.

The CDR3 region has the DNA TGTGCCATCAGTGAGCAGACAGGGTGGGATGGCTACACCTTC. This translates into CAISEQTGWDGYTF. The chain carries TRBV10-3 and TRBJ1-2; 7 bases are a match to TRBD1. The CDR3 is 14 amino acids. Losses at the gene ends were 2 bases for V and 6 bases for J; bases not matched to a gene: 6. CDR1 is ENHRY, CDR2 SYGVKD, per germline.

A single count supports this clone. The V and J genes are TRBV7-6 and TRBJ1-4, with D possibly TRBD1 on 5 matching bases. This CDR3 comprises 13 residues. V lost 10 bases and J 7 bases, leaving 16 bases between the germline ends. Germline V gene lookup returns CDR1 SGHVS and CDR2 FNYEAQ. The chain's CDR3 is CATGGGMGEKLFF. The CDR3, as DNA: TGTGCCACCGGGGGGGGAATGGGTGAAAAACTGTTTTTT.

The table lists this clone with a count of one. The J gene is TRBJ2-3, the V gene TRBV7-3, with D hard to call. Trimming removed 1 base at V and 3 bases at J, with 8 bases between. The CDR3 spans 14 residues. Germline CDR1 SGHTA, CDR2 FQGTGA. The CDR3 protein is CASSLIQGTDTQYF. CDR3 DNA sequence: TGTGCCAGCAGCTTAATTCAAGGGACAGATACGCAGTATTTT.

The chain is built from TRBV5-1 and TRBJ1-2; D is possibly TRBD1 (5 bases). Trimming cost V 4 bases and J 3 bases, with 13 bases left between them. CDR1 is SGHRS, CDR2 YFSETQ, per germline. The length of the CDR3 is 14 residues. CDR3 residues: CASSRGGEDYGYTF. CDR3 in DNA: TGCGCCAGCAGCCGGGGCGGGGAGGACTATGGCTACACCTTC.

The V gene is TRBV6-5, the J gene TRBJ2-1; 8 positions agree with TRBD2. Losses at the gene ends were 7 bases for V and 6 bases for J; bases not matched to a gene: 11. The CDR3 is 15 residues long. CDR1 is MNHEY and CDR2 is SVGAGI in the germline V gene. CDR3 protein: CASILSAGGGNEQFF. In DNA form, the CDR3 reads TGTGCCAGCATCCTGTCGGCGGGAGGAGGCAATGAGCAGTTCTTC.

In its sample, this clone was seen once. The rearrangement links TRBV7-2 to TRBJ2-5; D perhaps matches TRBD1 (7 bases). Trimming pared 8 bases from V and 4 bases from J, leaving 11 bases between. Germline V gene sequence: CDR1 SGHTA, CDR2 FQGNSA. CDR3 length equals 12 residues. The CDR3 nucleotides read TGTGCCAGCTCCCAGGGGGGAGAGACCCAGTACTTC. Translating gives CASSQGGETQYF.

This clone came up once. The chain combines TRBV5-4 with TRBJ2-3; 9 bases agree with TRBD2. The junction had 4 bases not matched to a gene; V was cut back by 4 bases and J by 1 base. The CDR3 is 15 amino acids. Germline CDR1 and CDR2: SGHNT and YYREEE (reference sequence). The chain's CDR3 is CASSIRTSGTDTQYF. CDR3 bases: TGTGCCAGCAGCATAAGGACTAGCGGCACAGATACGCAGTATTTT.

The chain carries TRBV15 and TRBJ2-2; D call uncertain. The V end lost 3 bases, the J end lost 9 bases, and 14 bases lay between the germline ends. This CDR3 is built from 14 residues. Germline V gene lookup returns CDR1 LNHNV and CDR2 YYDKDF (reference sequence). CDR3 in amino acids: CATSSGSSWRELFF. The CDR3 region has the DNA TGTGCCACCAGCAGCGGTTCGAGCTGGAGGGAGCTGTTTTTT.

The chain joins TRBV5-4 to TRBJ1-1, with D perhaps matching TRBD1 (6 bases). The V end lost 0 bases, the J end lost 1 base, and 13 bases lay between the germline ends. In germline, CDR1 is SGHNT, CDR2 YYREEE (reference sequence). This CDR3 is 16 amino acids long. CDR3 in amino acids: CASSLDGQRSNTEAFF. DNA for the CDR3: TGTGCCAGCAGCTTGGATGGACAGCGATCGAACACTGAAGCTTTCTTT.

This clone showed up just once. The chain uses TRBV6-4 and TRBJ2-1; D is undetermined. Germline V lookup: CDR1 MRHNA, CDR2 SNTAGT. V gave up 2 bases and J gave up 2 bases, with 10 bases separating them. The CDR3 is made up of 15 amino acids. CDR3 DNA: TGTGCCAGCAGTGACGGCCTACCTACCTACAATGAGCAGTTCTTC. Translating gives CASSDGLPTYNEQFF.

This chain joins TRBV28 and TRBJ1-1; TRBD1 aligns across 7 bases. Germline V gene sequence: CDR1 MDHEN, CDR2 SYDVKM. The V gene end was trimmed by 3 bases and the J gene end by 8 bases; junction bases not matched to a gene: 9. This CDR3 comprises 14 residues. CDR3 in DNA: TGTGCCAGCAGTTTGGACGCTCCGACAGGGGAAGCTTTCTTT. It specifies CASSLDAPTGEAFF.